The TCR beta chain described here comes from a study of response to subunit inactivated influenza vaccine. Findings and limits, study-wide: It was the authors' suggestion that each seasonal influenza vaccination recruits few new T cells.

This clonotype was seen more than once but under ten times. The target antigen is unknown. The CDR3 spans 13 residues. Looked up from germline, CDR1 is SGHVS and CDR2 is FNYEAQ. V was pared by 5 bases and J by 6 bases, with 5 bases of the junction left unmatched. TCRdb fed the RT-PCR reads into MiXCR, producing one record per CDR3 protein. The data contain fewer than 700,000 distinct CDR3 sequences, roughly 13% of them seen just once; the ten biggest clones take up about 12%. The TCR was taken from a man aged 45-65 years who received an inactivated influenza vaccine. J is TRBJ1-2 and V is TRBV7-6; 8 bases align to TRBD1. Sample: PBMCs from blood, taken about 6 weeks after vaccination. CDR3 nucleotide sequence: TGTGCCAGCAGCGGTCGGACAGGGAATGGCTACACCTTC. Protein: CASSGRTGNGYTF.